This T cell receptor beta chain was sequenced in a study of OX40 agonist ivuxolimab in advanced cancers. Study at large: It was ivuxolimab, an agonistic anti-OX40 (CD134) antibody, that patients were treated with. Patients achieving partial responses numbered three: one hepatocellular carcinoma case and two cutaneous melanoma cases. Overall study findings and caveats: Several nonresponders also turned out to have low normalized T-cell clonal expansion.

The V gene's germline CDR1 is MNHEY and CDR2 SMNVEV (reference sequence). The length of the CDR3 is 16 residues. V shed 1 base, J shed 4 bases, and the junction held 9 bases outside the gene matches. In the case of this clone: Its specificity is unknown.

The protocol was immunoSEQ multiplex PCR, while the TCRdb copy is restricted to in-frame clones and leaves out a portion. The repertoire holds around 140,000 clones, with approximately 90% as singletons. The source of this sequence is an adult with an advanced solid tumor such as melanoma, head and neck, liver or kidney cancer. The input for sequencing was CD4+ or CD8+ T cells sorted from blood, taken in a trial of the OX40 agonist ivuxolimab. The chain links TRBV27 to TRBJ2-7, with 8 bases lining up with TRBD2. The DNA for the CDR3 is TGTGCCAGCAGTTTATTTAGCAGCGGGAGTCCGTACGAGCAGTACTTC. Translating gives CASSLFSSGSPYEQYF.